The sequence of this TCR beta chain was determined in a study of T cell responses to AZD1222 COVID-19 vaccine. Looking at the study overall: Second-dose schedules of about 4 or about 12 weeks were combined. General study findings and limits: The number of AZD1222 recipients seropositive at baseline was only five or six. The sample set comprised mostly white British donors with more females, and clonal diversity was possibly underestimated. Among vaccine-associated CD4 TCRs, coverage spanned spike, with dominance at 160-218 and 743-854.

The table came from immunoSEQ multiplex PCR; TCRdb's copy has only in-frame clones and leaves some out. Of 68,000 or so clones detected, roughly 90% appear once; the ten largest clones hold less than 9.5%. Concerning this clone: The antigen is unknown.

The germline V gene encodes CDR1 LNHDA and CDR2 SQIVND (reference sequence). The CDR3 runs 14 residues. V was clipped by 4 bases and J by 9 bases; unmatched bases: 5. The sample here was peripheral blood, taken on day 0 of AZD1222 vaccination. The sequence was collected from an adult in good health. The J gene is TRBJ2-1, the V gene TRBV19; 11 bases map to TRBD1. The CDR3 nucleotides read TGTGCCAGTAGTACTGGACAGGGGGCCGCTGAGCAGTTCTTC. Translation gives CASSTGQGAAEQFF. Based on the CDR3 plus reference TRBV19 and TRBJ2-1, the full variable domain is DGGITQSPKYLFRKEGQNVTLSCEQNLNHDAMYWYRQDPGQGLRLIYYSQIVNDFQKGDIAEGYSVSREKKESFPLTVTSAQKNPTAFYLCASSTGQGAAEQFFGPGTRLTVL.